These T cell receptor beta chains were read from a single sample in a study of shared clonotypes between healthy human individuals. Profiled with immunoSEQ multiplex PCR; TCRdb holds only in-frame clones, not every one. This sample carries around 1,900,000 clones, 85% to 95% of them seen once, and the ten largest clones take 1.5% to 2%. What was sequenced was naive CD8+ T cells from PBMCs. The source of these receptors is a young man in good health. Some clones in this sample may be carry-over from other donors' samples. CDR3s include the opening cysteine and the closing phenylalanine or tryptophan. A D gene is named only where the DNA matches it firmly. Clone size, where shown, is once, few, many, or a class for clones that have expanded.

>TRBJ2-7|NA|11|TRBV5-8|NA
CASSYGSEQYF
TGTGCCAGCAGCTATGGAAGCGAGCAGTACTTC
>TRBJ2-7|NA|12|TRBV28|TRBD1
CATWDRGYEQYF
TGTGCCACTTGGGACAGGGGTTACGAGCAGTACTTC
>TRBJ2-7|NA|14|TRBV14|NA
CASSLTGSLYEQYF
TGTGCCAGCAGCCTCACGGGGTCTTTATACGAGCAGTACTTC
>TRBJ2-3|NA|15|TRBV19|NA
CASSMFLWSTDTQYF
TGTGCCAGTAGTATGTTTCTTTGGAGCACAGATACGCAGTATTTT
>TRBJ1-1|NA|15|TRBV27|NA
CASSLAGFMNTEAFF
TGTGCCAGCAGTCTAGCGGGCTTCATGAACACTGAAGCTTTCTTT
>TRBJ2-4|NA|12|TRBV19|NA
CASPDREGIQYF
TGTGCCAGTCCCGACAGGGAGGGCATTCAGTACTTC
>TRBJ2-3|NA|15|TRBV19|TRBD2
CASSYPGLGTDTQYF
TGTGCCAGTAGTTATCCGGGACTAGGGACAGATACGCAGTATTTT
>TRBJ1-2|NA|16|TRBV7-9|NA
CASSLESSKENYGYTF
TGTGCCAGCAGCTTAGAAAGTAGCAAAGAAAACTATGGCTACACCTTC
>TRBJ1-1|few|14|TRBV10-1|TRBD1
CASSAGTANTEAFF
TGCGCCAGCAGTGCAGGGACAGCGAACACTGAAGCTTTCTTT
>TRBJ1-2|NA|11|TRBV29-1|NA
CSVSEGYGYTF
TGCAGCGTCAGTGAGGGCTATGGCTACACCTTC
>TRBJ1-4|once|14|TRBV4-1|NA
CASSVVGEIEKLFF
TGCGCCAGCAGCGTCGTGGGGGAGATTGAAAAACTGTTTTTT
>TRBJ1-1|NA|13|TRBV27|NA
CASSAADSTEAFF
TGTGCCAGCAGTGCGGCGGACAGCACTGAAGCTTTCTTT
>TRBJ2-2|NA|13|TRBV27|TRBD2
CASRTSGTGELFF
TGTGCCAGCAGGACTAGCGGTACCGGGGAGCTGTTTTTT
>TRBJ2-2|NA|15|TRBV7-3|TRBD1
CASSPGGSNTGELFF
TGTGCCAGCAGTCCAGGGGGCTCGAACACCGGGGAGCTGTTTTTT
>TRBJ1-2|NA|14|TRBV7-3|TRBD1
CASSFGDSPYGYTF
TGTGCCAGCAGCTTTGGGGACAGCCCCTATGGCTACACCTTC
>TRBJ2-2|NA|13|TRBV7-9|NA
CASVRGSTGELFF
TGTGCCAGCGTTAGGGGGTCAACCGGGGAGCTGTTTTTT
>TRBJ2-1|NA|17|TRBV7-6|TRBD2
CATSHLAGLSSYNEQFF
TGTGCCACCTCCCACCTAGCGGGGCTGAGCTCCTACAATGAGCAGTTCTTC
>TRBJ1-1|once|14|TRBV4-1|NA
CASSHWGQNTEAFF
TGCGCCAGCAGTCACTGGGGACAGAACACTGAAGCTTTCTTT
>TRBJ2-1|once|19|TRBV4-1|TRBD2
CASSQELAGGFKTYNEQFF
TGCGCCAGCAGCCAAGAACTAGCGGGAGGCTTTAAAACCTACAATGAGCAGTTCTTC
>TRBJ1-1|NA|18|TRBV11-1|NA
CASSPLSPLETMNTEAFF
TGTGCCAGCAGCCCCTTGTCCCCGCTTGAGACAATGAACACTGAAGCTTTCTTT
>TRBJ2-7|NA|14|TRBV7-8|TRBD1
CASSLTGAPYEQYF
TGTGCCAGCAGCTTAACAGGGGCCCCCTACGAGCAGTACTTC
>TRBJ1-5|once|15|TRBV2|TRBD1
CASSENPGGDQPQHF
TGTGCCAGCAGTGAAAACCCAGGGGGAGATCAGCCCCAGCATTTT
>TRBJ2-1|NA|13|TRBV7-6|NA
CASSFLTEHEQFF
TGTGCCAGCAGCTTCCTTACGGAACATGAGCAGTTCTTC
>TRBJ2-1|NA|12|TRBV7-8|NA
CASSLGSREQFF
TGTGCCAGCAGCTTAGGCAGTCGTGAGCAGTTCTTC
>TRBJ2-1|NA|12|TRBV29-1|TRBD2
CSGHAGEGEQFF
TGCAGCGGGCATGCGGGGGAGGGCGAGCAGTTCTTC
>TRBJ1-2|once|15|TRBV27|TRBD1
CASSPLSGQRYGYTF
TGTGCCAGCAGTCCCCTTTCGGGACAGAGGTATGGCTACACCTTC
>TRBJ1-2|NA|20|TRBV4-3|TRBD1
CASSQYFGTGLTPTNYGYTF
TGCGCCAGCAGCCAATACTTCGGGACAGGCCTCACTCCTACTAACTATGGCTACACCTTC
>TRBJ2-7|once|14|TRBV29-1|NA
CSVRPGVAPYEQYF
TGCAGCGTTCGCCCGGGGGTTGCCCCCTACGAGCAGTACTTC
>TRBJ1-1|NA|17|TRBV7-9|TRBD1
CASSRHRGRGPNTEAFF
TGTGCCAGCAGCCGACACAGGGGGCGCGGGCCGAACACTGAAGCTTTCTTT
>TRBJ2-2|NA|17|TRBV4-2|TRBD2
CASSLRGIAGAAGELFF
TGTGCCAGCAGCTTACGGGGGATAGCGGGAGCGGCCGGGGAGCTGTTTTTT
>TRBJ2-7|NA|16|TRBV7-8|TRBD2
CASSPFGLAGSYEQYF
TGTGCCAGCAGCCCCTTCGGACTAGCGGGAAGCTACGAGCAGTACTTC
>TRBJ2-1|NA|15|TRBV7-2|NA
CASSNRQTGDNEQFF
TGTGCCAGCAGCAACCGACAGACTGGGGACAATGAGCAGTTCTTC
>TRBJ1-1|once|13|TRBV28|TRBD1
CASTTGGGTEAFF
TGTGCCAGCACAACAGGGGGTGGAACTGAAGCTTTCTTT
>TRBJ2-7|NA|15|TRBV7-9|TRBD1
CASSFTRGQGYEQYF
TGTGCCAGCAGCTTTACTAGGGGACAGGGGTACGAGCAGTACTTC
>TRBJ2-7|NA|15|TRBV7-6|NA
CASSLAGPPVDEQYF
TGTGCCAGCAGCTTAGCGGGACCCCCAGTTGACGAGCAGTACTTC
>TRBJ2-7|NA|15|TRBV7-6|NA
CASRSMTKDSNEQYF
TGTGCCAGCAGATCTATGACGAAAGACAGTAACGAGCAGTACTTC